This passage covers 24 T cell receptor beta chains from one sample sequenced in a study of cytomegalovirus exposure and HLA in healthy donors. Both 60 Vbeta primers and 13 Jbeta primers went into the PCR. Profiling relied on immunoSEQ multiplex PCR, and the TCRdb table lists in-frame clones only, not all of them. Among around 130,000 clones listed, over 70% were seen once. Material: PBMCs. The receptor set was obtained from a woman aged 55-70 years in good health and CMV-seropositive.

The CDR3 loop is CASKLDRENTEAFF. As DNA, the CDR3 is TGTGCCAGCAAACTCGATCGGGAGAACACTGAAGCTTTCTTT. This sequence joins TRBV27 and TRBJ1-1; D is uncertain. Germline-derived CDR1 and CDR2 are MNHEY and SMNVEV (reference sequence). V was cut by 7 bases and J by 1 base, with 13 bases left in between. The CDR3 has 14 residues.

This clone was counted between two and nine times. This chain uses TRBV29-1 with TRBJ1-5, with 8 bases matching TRBD1. With 5 bases clipped from V and 2 bases from J, the junction kept 11 bases outside the gene matches. The CDR3 has 16 residues. Germline CDR1 and CDR2: SQVTM and ANQGSEA. The CDR3 here is CSVSVGQGFGNQPQHF. The CDR3 region has the DNA TGCAGCGTTAGTGTTGGACAGGGATTTGGCAATCAGCCCCAGCATTTT.

This clone was seen only a few times. Written as DNA, the CDR3 is TGTGCCAGCAGCTTTGAGGCAGGGGGTGTAAATCAGCCCCAGCATTTT. It yields the protein CASSFEAGGVNQPQHF. The chain recombines TRBV12-1 with TRBJ1-5; the D call in the table, TRBD1, was not verified against the DNA. TRBV12-1 is a pseudogene locus. The length of the CDR3 is 16 residues.

CDR3 in DNA: TGCGCCAGCAGGGACAGCGGCAACACCGGGGAGCTGTTTTTT. Protein: CASRDSGNTGELFF. The chain is built from TRBV10-2 and TRBJ2-2, with TRBD1 as a possible D gene (6 bases). The germline V gene has CDR1 WSHSY and CDR2 SAAADI. V lost 6 bases to trimming and J lost 2 bases, with 10 bases between them. This CDR3 has 14 amino acids.

This clone has only a few counts. The chain employs TRBV11-2 and TRBJ1-1; no definite D call. This CDR3 spans 14 amino acids. CDR1 SGHAT and CDR2 FQNNGV come from the germline V gene. V lost 4 bases to trimming and J lost 3 bases, with 12 bases between them. The CDR3 DNA is TGTGCCAGCAGCTCACTGTTTCCCTACACTGAAGCTTTCTTT. As protein: CASSSLFPYTEAFF.

The V call is TRBV4-1, the J call TRBJ1-1; D might be TRBD1 (6 bases). V was shortened by 8 bases and J by 4 bases, with 17 bases between the two germline ends. The CDR3 extends over 14 amino acids. Germline CDR1 is MGHRA and CDR2 is YSYEKL. The CDR3 region has the DNA TGCGCCAGCTCCTTACAGGGTCCAGGCACTGAAGCTTTCTTT. It encodes CASSLQGPGTEAFF.

The rearrangement links TRBV11-1 to TRBJ2-1; D might be TRBD1 (6 bases). The germline V gene has CDR1 SGHAT and CDR2 FQDESV (reference sequence). The CDR3 sequence is 11 residues long. V was clipped by 4 bases and J by 14 bases, with 12 bases between them. The CDR3 nucleotides are TGTGCCAGCAGCTCCGACAGGCTAGAGTTCTTC. This translates into CASSSDRLEFF.

V and J are TRBV5-8 and TRBJ2-5; 13 bases fit TRBD2. Unmatched junction bases numbered 5, after V lost 5 bases and J lost 1 base. In germline, CDR1 is SGHTS, CDR2 YDEGEE. CDR3 length: 16 residues. CDR3: CASSPGLAGAQETQYF. The CDR3 DNA reads as TGTGCCAGCAGTCCTGGACTAGCGGGGGCCCAAGAGACCCAGTACTTC.

The V and J genes are TRBV5-8 and TRBJ1-2; a possible D gene is TRBD1 (5 bases). V gave up 10 bases and J gave up 8 bases, with 21 bases separating them. The CDR3 has 13 residues. Germline assignment: CDR1 SGHTS and CDR2 YDEGEE. CDR3 nucleotide sequence: TGTGCCCTCGCGATAGGCAGGGCGAGCGGCTACACCTTC. It is translated as CALAIGRASGYTF.

This chain joins TRBV5-8 and TRBJ2-7, with D possibly being TRBD2 (5 bases). With 0 bases removed from V and 7 bases from J, the gap between germline ends came to 5 bases. The CDR3 consists of 11 residues. Per germline, CDR1 SGHTS and CDR2 YDEGEE. CDR3 DNA: TGTGCCAGCAGCTTGGGCGGGGAGCAGTACTTC. It translates to CASSLGGEQYF.

The chain uses TRBV11-2 and TRBJ2-3, with a tentative D call TRBD2 (6 bases). This CDR3 is 15 amino acids long. In germline, CDR1 is SGHAT, CDR2 FQNNGV. V was trimmed by 5 bases and J by 0 bases, leaving 12 bases between them. CDR3 nucleotides: TGTGCCAGCAGCCTGAGGAGCGGGAGCACAGATACGCAGTATTTT. Residues: CASSLRSGSTDTQYF.

The rearrangement uses TRBV2 and TRBJ1-1, with D hard to call. From germline, CDR1 is SNHLY and CDR2 FYNNEI. The CDR3 totals 11 residues. With 5 bases removed from V and 6 bases from J, the gap between germline ends came to 7 bases. CDR3 bases: TGTGCCAGCAGTTTGAGGGCTGAAGCTTTCTTT. Its protein product is CASSLRAEAFF. Filled out from reference TRBV2 and TRBJ1-1, the complete variable domain reads EPEVTQTPSHQVTQMGQEVILRCVPISNHLYFYWYRQILGQKVEFLVSFYNNEISEKSEIFDDQFSVERPDGSNFTLKIRSTKLEDSAMYFCASSLRAEAFFGQGTRLTVV.

This clone has only a few counts. The chain uses TRBV5-1 and TRBJ2-1, with 14 bases lining up with TRBD2. Germline assignment: CDR1 SGHRS and CDR2 YFSETQ. The CDR3 has 16 amino acids. V trimming: 4 bases; J trimming: 4 bases; junction bases outside the gene matches: 4. The CDR3 loop reads CASSPGLAGGYNEQFF. The DNA of the CDR3 is TGCGCCAGCAGCCCCGGACTAGCGGGGGGTTACAATGAGCAGTTCTTC.

This rearrangement joins TRBV19 to TRBJ1-5; D gene ambiguous. V was cut by 5 bases and J by 0 bases, with 11 bases left in between. Per germline, CDR1 LNHDA and CDR2 SQIVND (reference sequence). The length of the CDR3 is 15 residues. The CDR3, as DNA: TGTGCCAGTAGTTACCAGACTTTTAGCAATCAGCCCCAGCATTTT. This translates into CASSYQTFSNQPQHF.

The gene calls are TRBV27 and TRBJ1-1, with TRBD1 matching over 9 bases. CDR3 length: 12 amino acids. The germline gives CDR1 MNHEY, CDR2 SMNVEV (reference sequence). V lost 10 bases to trimming and J lost 3 bases; unmatched junction nucleotides: 3. The CDR3 sequence is CATRTGDTEAFF. CDR3 nucleotide sequence: TGTGCCACCAGGACAGGGGACACTGAAGCTTTCTTT.

V gene TRBV6-5 combines with J gene TRBJ1-2, with TRBD1 matching 7 bases. Germline-derived CDR1 and CDR2 are MNHEY and SVGAGI. V was clipped by 2 bases and J by 8 bases; unmatched bases: 5. The CDR3 spans 13 residues. The CDR3 sequence: CASSYANRGGYTF. The DNA for the CDR3 is TGTGCCAGCAGTTACGCAAACAGGGGCGGCTACACCTTC.

This clone has just a few counts. The sample holds other DNA sequences that translate to the same CDR3. In nucleotides, the CDR3 is TGTGCCAGCTCACCGAGGCAGGGCGATCAGCCCCAGCATTTT. It specifies CASSPRQGDQPQHF. The V and J genes are TRBV18 and TRBJ1-5; weak D call: TRBD1 (5 bases). Germline CDR1 and CDR2: KGHSH and LQKENI. V lost 3 bases to trimming and J lost 5 bases, with 11 bases between them. The CDR3 runs to 14 residues.

This clone has a handful of counts. This sequence joins TRBV19 and TRBJ1-6, with D perhaps TRBD1 (5 bases). This CDR3 contains 16 residues. Germline V gives CDR1 LNHDA, CDR2 SQIVND (reference sequence). V was shortened by 5 bases and J by 6 bases, with 17 bases between the two germline ends. CDR3 nucleotides: TGTGCCAGTAGTCTATTGGGGGAGGGTAGTAATTCACCCCTCCACTTT. This encodes CASSLLGEGSNSPLHF. The complete variable domain, with remaining parts taken from reference TRBV19 and TRBJ1-6, reads DGGITQSPKYLFRKEGQNVTLSCEQNLNHDAMYWYRQDPGQGLRLIYYSQIVNDFQKGDIAEGYSVSREKKESFPLTVTSAQKNPTAFYLCASSLLGEGSNSPLHFGNGTRLTVT.

This clone was picked up a small number of times. The chain couples TRBV7-9 to TRBJ2-7, with 11 nucleotides matching TRBD1. The CDR3 spans 14 residues. Germline trimming cut 7 bases from V and 4 bases from J; bases unmatched to any gene: 6. Germline-derived CDR1 and CDR2 are SEHNR and FQNEAQ (reference sequence). As DNA, the CDR3 is TGTGCCAGCACGCCGGGACAGGGGGGTTACGAGCAGTACTTC. The encoded protein is CASTPGQGGYEQYF.

DNA for the CDR3: TGTGCCAGCGCACGGACTAGCGGGGGGGGCACAGATACGCAGTATTTT. It yields the protein CASARTSGGGTDTQYF. This chain connects TRBV9 to TRBJ2-3; TRBD2 matches at 15 bases. Germline V gene data show CDR1 as SGDLS and CDR2 as YYNGEE. CDR3 length: 16 residues. J gave up 1 base and V 7 bases, and 4 bases lay outside the gene matches.

This chain uses TRBV10-2 with TRBJ1-1, with 11 bases identical to TRBD1. Germline V gene data show CDR1 as WSHSY and CDR2 as SAAADI. The CDR3 is 17 residues long. Germline trimming cut 7 bases from V and 0 bases from J; bases unmatched to any gene: 10. The CDR3 reads CASTPGDRGSMNTEAFF. The CDR3, as DNA: TGCGCCAGCACCCCGGGGGACAGGGGGAGCATGAACACTGAAGCTTTCTTT.

V is TRBV15 and J is TRBJ2-7; 7 bases agree with TRBD1. In germline, CDR1 is LNHNV, CDR2 YYDKDF (reference sequence). The V gene end was trimmed by 2 bases and the J gene end by 2 bases; junction bases not matched to a gene: 3. This CDR3 region has 14 residues. CDR3: CATSRQGETYEQYF. Here the CDR3 DNA reads TGTGCCACCAGCAGACAGGGGGAAACCTACGAGCAGTACTTC.

The chain uses TRBV9 and TRBJ2-4; D possibly corresponds to TRBD1 (5 bases). There are 15 residues in the CDR3. Looked up from germline, CDR1 is SGDLS and CDR2 is YYNGEE. The V end was cut by 4 bases, the J end by 2 bases, with 13 bases between. CDR3 region: CASSPTGLPKNIQYF. CDR3 sequence (DNA): TGTGCCAGCAGCCCCACAGGTTTACCCAAAAACATTCAGTACTTC.

The CDR3 DNA reads as TGTGCCAGTGGGATGACAGGGGCGGCAGATACGCAGTATTTT. This gives the protein CASGMTGAADTQYF. This chain connects TRBV7-9 to TRBJ2-3; 8 bases agree with TRBD1. CDR1 and CDR2 (germline): SEHNR, FQNEAQ (reference sequence). The CDR3 spans 14 residues. V lost 9 bases, J lost 4 bases, and 9 bases stayed unmatched.